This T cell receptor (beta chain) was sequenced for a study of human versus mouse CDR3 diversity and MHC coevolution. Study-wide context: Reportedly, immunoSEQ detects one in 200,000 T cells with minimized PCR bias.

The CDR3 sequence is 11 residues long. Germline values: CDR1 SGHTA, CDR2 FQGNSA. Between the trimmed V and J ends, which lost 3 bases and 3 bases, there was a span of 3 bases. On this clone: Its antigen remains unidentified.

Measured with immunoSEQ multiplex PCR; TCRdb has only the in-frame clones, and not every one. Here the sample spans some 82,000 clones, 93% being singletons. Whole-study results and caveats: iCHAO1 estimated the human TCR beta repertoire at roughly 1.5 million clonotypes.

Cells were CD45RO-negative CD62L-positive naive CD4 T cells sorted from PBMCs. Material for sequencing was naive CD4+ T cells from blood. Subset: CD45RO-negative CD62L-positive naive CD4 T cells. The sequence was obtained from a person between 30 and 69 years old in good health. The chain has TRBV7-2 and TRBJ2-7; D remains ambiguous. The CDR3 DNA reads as TGTGCCAGCAGCTTTTACTACGAGCAGTACTTC. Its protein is CASSFYYEQYF.